This record covers a single T cell receptor (beta chain). Its recognized antigen is unknown. Base-call qualities are not available, and no considerably larger clone is one nucleotide away. This sample was included in a study of regulatory T cells in long-lasting Graves disease (dated by TCRdb to about 2021). With regard to the full study: Antithyroid drugs had been taken for less than 3 months by newly diagnosed Graves' disease patients. Patients with persistent Graves' disease were compared with patients with newly diagnosed Graves' disease using TCR sequencing and RNA sequencing of peripheral blood. The study was conducted in China and was registered as a clinical trial. A total of around 35 samples underwent TCR sequencing: some 13 from persistent and 20 from newly diagnosed Graves' disease patients.

To prepare the library, multiplex PCR was applied. Sequenced on an Illumina HiSeq 4000. CDR3 regions were amplified by Arm-PCR with iRepertoire HTBI primers to construct TCR beta libraries. Gel purification was performed on PCR products prior to sequencing. The original pipeline was this. A total of 62 TRBV and 14 TRBJ segments were identified across samples and were used for gene usage analysis of CDR3 amino acid clonotypes. COPE and FqMerger were used to merge filtered high-quality paired reads into contigs. Contigs were aligned with BLAST to IMGT TRBV, TRBD and TRBJ reference genes, and CDR3 was defined per IMGT. Any clonotype with a frequency above 0.1% was counted as a highly expanded clone. Shannon entropy was used to measure repertoire diversity, and the Gini coefficient was used to measure V-J evenness. Clonotypes shared by more than one individual were considered public. TCRdb trimmed public reads at Q25 via fastp, called clones via MiXCR and kept in-frame beta chains. Merged by CDR3 protein, the rows form single entries marked with the most common genes and DNA. The V and J calls and clone size are TCRdb's, not the authors'. This sample is represented by about 620,000 distinct CDR3 sequences; around 17% of them were singletons. The leading ten clones occupy 15% to 20% of the sample.

The sample's time point label, decoded: newly diagnosed GD, antithyroid drugs for less than 3 months. RNA was extracted from PBMCs in TRIzol for both TCR sequencing and RNA sequencing. The diagnosis of Graves' disease was made according to American Thyroid Association guidelines. Patients for the study were recruited at an endocrinology department in Xi'an, China. Each patient gave around 9 milliliters of peripheral blood, collected in an EDTA anticoagulant tube. Ficoll Paque Plus density gradient separation was used to isolate PBMCs, and no additional T cell sorting was done. An Agilent 2100 Bioanalyzer and agarose gel were used to assess RNA quality, and a NanoDrop 2000 was used to measure RNA concentration. Overall results and qualifications from the work: Because the primary lesion, thyroid tissue, could not be accessed, the study looked at peripheral blood alone. Patients with persistent disease shared more public clonotypes (roughly 2,900) than newly diagnosed patients did (966). Lower TCR Shannon entropy and fewer highly expanded clones were observed in persistent Graves' disease patients than in newly diagnosed patients, which suggested clonal expansion. Preferential use of TRBV28, TRBJ1-2 and TRBJ2-5 was observed in persistent disease, whereas TRBV20-1 and TRBJ2-1 were favored in newly diagnosed disease. Sequencing and analysis were restricted to the TCR beta chain. As a limitation, the authors acknowledged that the small sample size may reduce accuracy.

The CDR3 measures 14 amino acids from cysteine to phenylalanine. Only the CDR3 region is kept as DNA, spanning 42 bases read in frame from base 1. Unmatched junction bases come to 6, with V trimmed by 6 bases and J by 2 bases. The germline V gene provides CDR1 MNHNS and CDR2 SASEGT. These sequences were also reported in another study, on T cells in Graves' hyperthyroidism and ophthalmopathy. Reported in the second study: Graves' hyperthyroidism was defined as stable when no progression to ophthalmopathy occurred over 18 months of follow-up. Hyperthyroidism patients were aged 18 to 65 years and newly diagnosed, with disease duration of less than 2 months. The study excluded patients with uncontrolled infections, other autoimmune diseases, pregnancy or lactation. Diagnoses were established on the basis of clinical symptoms, serum thyroxine and TRAb, thyroid ultrasound, and orbital computed tomography. A first-round RT-PCR of the TCR CDR3 used the HTBI primer set with the Qiagen OneStep RT-PCR kit. Most expanded thyroid clonotypes (frequency above 0.001) were also found in blood, which suggests that blood repertoires may mirror thyroid immune responses. A 13 V-J signature model separated ophthalmopathy from stable hyperthyroidism, with nearly 90% sensitivity and just under 84% specificity in cross-validation and 80%/75% in testing. In validation, progression to ophthalmopathy was predicted by the model with 65% to 71% sensitivity and just over 72% specificity, a median of about 6.4 months before onset. TCR V-J signatures able to tell the groups apart were searched for in a discovery cohort of some 100 patients, of whom fewer than 45 had Graves' ophthalmopathy and around 56 had stable Graves' hyperthyroidism. Prospective prediction of ophthalmopathy was tested in an independent validation cohort consisting of roughly 20 hyperthyroidism patients and over 15 patients who later progressed to ophthalmopathy. The roughly 91 discovery patients were randomly divided into training and test sets at a 7:3 ratio. Thyroid tissue and blood T-cell repertoires from about six Graves' hyperthyroidism patients were also compared in the study. Following sampling, methimazole starting at 30 mg daily was given to hyperthyroidism patients, and high-dose intravenous methylprednisolone was given to ophthalmopathy patients. A second multiplex PCR round built the libraries, followed by size selection and purification. Libraries were sequenced paired-end with 100 bp reads on an Illumina HiSeq2000. SOAPnuke was used to process the raw data, with reads discarded if the reads contained adapters or uncalled bases, had a mean Phred below 15, or lacked an exact constant-primer or identifier match. High-quality paired reads were merged using COPE v1.2.5, and each unique nucleotide sequence was defined as a clonotype. Clonotypes were aligned to IMGT TRBV, TRBD and TRBJ reference segments using MiTCR v1.1. Only V-J combinations with frequency above 0.0001, covering about 99% of repertoires, were analysed. A TCS score was defined as the ratio of F50 (clonal expansion) to E x V (chaos), with BLOSUM62-based TCRdist applied between CDR3 peptides within each V-J. Welch's t-statistics and random forest reduced 500 to 650 V-J features to roughly 13, which were used in a naive Bayes classifier (R e1071). No statistical method was used to set the sample size in advance, and investigators knew the group allocation. The paper reports TCR Vbeta CDR3 sequencing of 135 peripheral blood samples: around 41 ophthalmopathy, under 80 hyperthyroidism and around 17 progressor patients.

This clonotype originated in a woman in her 30s with Graves disease. Donor details come from another sample of the same person, matched by shared clones. Material: peripheral blood mononuclear cells (PBMCs), obtained at new diagnosis, from a patient treated with antithyroid drugs. The chain uses TRBV6-1 and TRBJ2-7, and 8 junction bases match TRBD2. In nucleotides, the sequence is TGTGCCAGCAGGGGAGCGGGGGAGACCTACGAGCAGTACTTC. Its amino acids are CASRGAGETYEQYF.